These 9 T cell receptor beta chains share one sample of origin, sequenced in a study of blood T cell repertoires in COVID-19. Libraries were prepared by immunoSEQ multiplex PCR; TCRdb keeps only in-frame clonotypes and omits some of them. Altogether around 250,000 clones are present, more than 70% being singletons, with the ten largest covering approximately 9%. Sequenced input: peripheral blood. These receptor sequences come from a man aged 40-50 years with active or convalescent COVID-19.

The chain combines TRBV10-1 with TRBJ2-1; 9 bases fit TRBD2. Germline lookup yields CDR1 WNHNN and CDR2 SYGVQD (reference sequence). The junction had 12 bases not matched to a gene; V was cut back by 0 bases and J by 12 bases. The CDR3 totals 16 residues. CDR3 sequence: CASSESPVGLASLQFF. The DNA of the CDR3 is TGCGCCAGCAGTGAGTCCCCCGTGGGACTAGCAAGTTTGCAGTTCTTC.

This clone was detected a few times. The chain recombines TRBV10-3 with TRBJ1-1; D uncertain. This CDR3 spans 13 amino acids. Germline CDR1 and CDR2: ENHRY and SYGVKD. Deletions cut 7 bases from V and 1 base from J, with 10 bases between. CDR3 protein: CAITGRENTEAFF. The CDR3 coding sequence is TGTGCCATCACCGGGAGAGAGAACACTGAAGCTTTCTTT.

V and J are TRBV6-5 and TRBJ2-3, with a tentative D call TRBD2 (5 bases). Trimming took off 6 bases at V and 1 base at J, with 14 bases between the two ends. The CDR3 length is 15 residues. The germline CDR1 and CDR2 sequences are MNHEY and SVGAGI. The DNA for the CDR3 is TGTGCCAGCAGGTTTCAGCGGAGCGGCACAGATACGCAGTATTTT. Amino acids: CASRFQRSGTDTQYF.

The V and J genes are TRBV18 and TRBJ2-4, with 11 nucleotides matching TRBD2. From germline, CDR1 is KGHSH and CDR2 LQKENI. V shed 2 bases, J shed 5 bases, and the junction held 5 bases outside the gene matches. The CDR3 is made up of 16 amino acids. The CDR3 DNA is TGTGCCAGCTCACCATCGACTAGCGGGACCCAAAACATTCAGTACTTC. It yields the protein CASSPSTSGTQNIQYF.

This clone was observed a single time. The chain links TRBV7-9 to TRBJ1-3; D might be TRBD1 (5 bases). Per germline, CDR1 SEHNR and CDR2 FQNEAQ (reference sequence). The CDR3 covers 17 residues. Deletions cut 5 bases from V and 2 bases from J, with 19 bases between. CDR3 in DNA: TGTGCCAGCAGCCTAGTACTGGGGGGACCCACTGGAAACACCATATATTTT. Encoded protein: CASSLVLGGPTGNTIYF.

The J gene is TRBJ2-5, the V gene TRBV5-6; 9 nucleotides match TRBD2. V trimming: 1 base; J trimming: 4 bases; junction bases outside the gene matches: 11. Germline V CDR1 and CDR2: SGHDT, YYEEEE. This CDR3 region has 17 residues. The chain's CDR3 is CASSLMIAGVDRETQYF. The DNA for the CDR3 is TGTGCCAGCAGCTTGATGATAGCGGGGGTGGATCGAGAGACCCAGTACTTC.

This chain connects TRBV10-3 to TRBJ1-3; 8 bases are shared with TRBD1. Per the germline V gene, CDR1 is ENHRY and CDR2 is SYGVKD. V gave up 6 bases and J gave up 3 bases; unmatched junction bases: 4. The CDR3 is 14 residues long. The CDR3 DNA follows: TGTGCCATCAGCCCGGACAGGGATGGAAACACCATATATTTT. Translation: CAISPDRDGNTIYF.

This clone was picked up a small number of times. CDR3: CASSLRDGSTGYPYNEQFF. The CDR3 nucleotides read TGTGCCAGCAGCCTTCGAGATGGGTCCACAGGGTACCCCTACAATGAGCAGTTCTTC. The V call is TRBV14, the J call TRBJ2-1; D may be TRBD1 (6 bases). Trimming removed 4 bases at V and 2 bases at J, with 24 bases between. This CDR3 comprises 19 residues. The V gene's germline CDR1 is SGHDN and CDR2 FVKESK.

This clone is a singleton in its sample. The V call is TRBV5-5, the J call TRBJ1-2; TRBD1 matches 7 bases. The CDR3 is 14 residues long. After removal of 4 bases from V and 5 bases from J, the junction contained 8 bases not matched to a gene. Germline CDR1 SGHKS, CDR2 YYEKEE (reference sequence). This CDR3 reads CASSAGPGGYGYTF. The CDR3 DNA is TGTGCCAGCAGCGCAGGACCAGGGGGGTATGGCTACACCTTC.